This TCR beta chain was profiled in a study of identical twins. Findings and caveats of the study: Beta clonotypes that were abundant in cord blood contained fewer insertions, a pattern absent from memory repertoires.

On this clonotype: Its specificity is not known.

Trimming removed 2 bases at V and 0 bases at J, with 8 bases between. CDR3 length equals 14 residues. The germline V gene encodes CDR1 SNHLY and CDR2 FYNNEI. Template switching added a universal primer binding site, and final cDNA carried unique molecular identifiers. In TCRdb, the 5' RACE reads were re-called with MiXCR into one record per CDR3 protein. The sample contains around 490,000 distinct CDR3 sequences, more than 13% of which appear only once. These same records also appear under a second study, on yellow fever vaccine responses in identical twins.

V usage is TRBV2 and J usage is TRBJ2-7; D unresolved. This TCR derives from a woman aged 18 to 35 in good health. Sequenced sample: CD4+ T cells sorted from blood. The CDR3 loop is CASSEIAVSYEQYF. The CDR3 DNA sequence: TGTGCCAGCAGTGAAATTGCCGTCTCCTACGAGCAGTACTTC.